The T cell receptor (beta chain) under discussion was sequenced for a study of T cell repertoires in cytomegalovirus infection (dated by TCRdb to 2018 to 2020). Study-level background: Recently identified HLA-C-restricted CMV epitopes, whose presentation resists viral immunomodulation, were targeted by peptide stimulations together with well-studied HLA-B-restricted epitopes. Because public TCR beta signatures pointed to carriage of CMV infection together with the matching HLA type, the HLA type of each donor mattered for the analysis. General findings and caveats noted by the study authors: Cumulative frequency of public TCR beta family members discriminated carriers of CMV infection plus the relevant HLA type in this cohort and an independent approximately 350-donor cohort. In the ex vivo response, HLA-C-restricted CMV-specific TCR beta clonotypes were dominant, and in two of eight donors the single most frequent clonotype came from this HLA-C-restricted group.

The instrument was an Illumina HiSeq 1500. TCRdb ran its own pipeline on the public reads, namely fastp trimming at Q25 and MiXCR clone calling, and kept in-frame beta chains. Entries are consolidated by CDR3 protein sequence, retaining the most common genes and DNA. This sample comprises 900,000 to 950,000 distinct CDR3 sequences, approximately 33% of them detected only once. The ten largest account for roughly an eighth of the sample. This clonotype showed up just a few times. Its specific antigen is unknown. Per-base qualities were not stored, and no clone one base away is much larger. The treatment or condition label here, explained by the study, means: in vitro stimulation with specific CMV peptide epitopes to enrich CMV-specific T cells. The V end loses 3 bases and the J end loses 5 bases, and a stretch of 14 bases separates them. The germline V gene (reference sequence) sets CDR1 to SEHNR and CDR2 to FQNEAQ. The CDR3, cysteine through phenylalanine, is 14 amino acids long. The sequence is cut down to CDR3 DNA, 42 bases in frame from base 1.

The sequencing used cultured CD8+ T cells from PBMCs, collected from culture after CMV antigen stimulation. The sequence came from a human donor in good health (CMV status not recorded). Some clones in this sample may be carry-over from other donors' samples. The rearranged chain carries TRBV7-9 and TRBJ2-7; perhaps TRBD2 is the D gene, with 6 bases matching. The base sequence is TGTGCCAGCAGCTTTACAACTAGCCTGAACGAGCAGTACTTC. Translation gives CASSFTTSLNEQYF.